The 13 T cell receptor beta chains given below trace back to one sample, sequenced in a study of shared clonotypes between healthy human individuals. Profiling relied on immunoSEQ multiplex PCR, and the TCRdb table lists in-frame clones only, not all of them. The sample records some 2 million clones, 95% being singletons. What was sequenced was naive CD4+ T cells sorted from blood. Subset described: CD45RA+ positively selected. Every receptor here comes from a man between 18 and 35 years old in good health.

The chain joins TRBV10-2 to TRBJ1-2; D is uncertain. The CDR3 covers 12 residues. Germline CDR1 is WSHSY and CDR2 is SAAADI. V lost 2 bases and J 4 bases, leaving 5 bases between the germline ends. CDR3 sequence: CASSEVSYGYTF. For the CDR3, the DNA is TGCGCCAGCAGTGAGGTCAGCTATGGCTACACCTTC.

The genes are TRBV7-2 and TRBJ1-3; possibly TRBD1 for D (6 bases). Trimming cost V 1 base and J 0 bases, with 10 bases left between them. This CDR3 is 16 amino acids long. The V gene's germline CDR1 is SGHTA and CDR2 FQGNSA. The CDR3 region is CASSLVTGISGNTIYF. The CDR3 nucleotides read TGTGCCAGCAGCTTAGTTACAGGGATCTCTGGAAACACCATATATTTT.

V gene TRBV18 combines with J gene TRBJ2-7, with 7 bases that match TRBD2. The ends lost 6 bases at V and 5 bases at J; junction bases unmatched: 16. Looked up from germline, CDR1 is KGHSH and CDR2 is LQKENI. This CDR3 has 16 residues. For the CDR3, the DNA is TGTGCCAGCTCGCCTCAGGGAGGGAGGGCCCAGCACGAGCAGTACTTC. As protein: CASSPQGGRAQHEQYF. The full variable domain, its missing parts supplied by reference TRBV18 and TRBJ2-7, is NAGVMQNPRHLVRRRGQEARLRCSPMKGHSHVYWYRQLPEEGLKFMVYLQKENIIDESGMPKERFSAEFPKEGPSILRIQQVVRGDSAAYFCASSPQGGRAQHEQYFGPGTRLTVT.

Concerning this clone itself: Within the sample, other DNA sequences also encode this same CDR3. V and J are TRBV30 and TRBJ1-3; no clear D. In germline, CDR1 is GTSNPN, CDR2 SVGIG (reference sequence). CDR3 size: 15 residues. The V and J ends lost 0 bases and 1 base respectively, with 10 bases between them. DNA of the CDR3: TGTGCCTGGAGTGTACGGAGTGGATCTGGAAACACCATATATTTT. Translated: CAWSVRSGSGNTIYF.

The CDR3 nucleotides are TGTGCCAGTAGTAGAGACAGGGAGTACGTTGAAGCTTTCTTT. Protein sequence: CASSRDREYVEAFF. The V gene is TRBV19, the J gene TRBJ1-1; TRBD1 aligns across 7 bases. V was pared by 4 bases and J by 7 bases, with 9 bases of the junction left unmatched. Germline assignment: CDR1 LNHDA and CDR2 SQIVND (reference sequence). This CDR3 spans 14 amino acids.

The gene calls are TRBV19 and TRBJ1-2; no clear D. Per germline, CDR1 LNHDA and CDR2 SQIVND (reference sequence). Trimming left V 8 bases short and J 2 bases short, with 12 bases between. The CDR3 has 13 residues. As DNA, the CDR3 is TGTGCCAGTTCCGCGGGGAGGAACTATGGCTACACCTTC. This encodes CASSAGRNYGYTF.

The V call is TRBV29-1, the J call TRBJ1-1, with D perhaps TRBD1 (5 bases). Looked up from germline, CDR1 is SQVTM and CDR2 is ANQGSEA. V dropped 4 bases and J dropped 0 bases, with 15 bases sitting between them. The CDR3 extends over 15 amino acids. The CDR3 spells CSVAVRGLMNTEAFF. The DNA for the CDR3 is TGCAGCGTTGCGGTTAGGGGACTCATGAACACTGAAGCTTTCTTT.

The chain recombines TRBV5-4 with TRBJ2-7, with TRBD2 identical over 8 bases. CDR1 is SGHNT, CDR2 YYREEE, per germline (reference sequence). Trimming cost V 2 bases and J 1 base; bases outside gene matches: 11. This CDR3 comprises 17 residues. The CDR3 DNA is TGTGCCAGCAGCTTTGGGACTAGAGCATCCCCATCCTACGAGCAGTACTTC. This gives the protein CASSFGTRASPSYEQYF.

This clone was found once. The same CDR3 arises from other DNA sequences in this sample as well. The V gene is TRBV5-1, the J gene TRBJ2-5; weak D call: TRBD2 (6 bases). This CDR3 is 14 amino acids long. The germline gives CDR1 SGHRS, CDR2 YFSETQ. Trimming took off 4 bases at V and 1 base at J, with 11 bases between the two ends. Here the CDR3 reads CASSGGTGQETQYF. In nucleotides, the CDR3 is TGCGCCAGCAGCGGGGGGACGGGCCAAGAGACCCAGTACTTC.

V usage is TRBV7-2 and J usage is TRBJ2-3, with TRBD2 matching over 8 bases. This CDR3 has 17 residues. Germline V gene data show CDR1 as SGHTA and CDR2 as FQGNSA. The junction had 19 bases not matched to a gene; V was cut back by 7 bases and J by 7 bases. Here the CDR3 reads CASTTYGGTRNLNTQYF. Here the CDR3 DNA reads TGTGCCAGCACCACTTATGGCGGGACTAGGAATTTAAATACGCAGTATTTT.

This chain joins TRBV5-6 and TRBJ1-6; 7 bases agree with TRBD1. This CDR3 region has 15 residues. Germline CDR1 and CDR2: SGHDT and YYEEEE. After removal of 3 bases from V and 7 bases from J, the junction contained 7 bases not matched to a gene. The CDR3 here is CASSWNRGWNSPLHF. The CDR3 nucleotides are TGTGCCAGCAGCTGGAACAGGGGTTGGAATTCACCCCTCCACTTT.

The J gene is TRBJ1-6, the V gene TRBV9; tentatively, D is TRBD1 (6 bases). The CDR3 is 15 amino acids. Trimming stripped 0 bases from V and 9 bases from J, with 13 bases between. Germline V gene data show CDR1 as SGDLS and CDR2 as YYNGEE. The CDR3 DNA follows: TGTGCCAGCAGCGTAGAGGGGGGACATGGTTCACCCCTCCACTTT. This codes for CASSVEGGHGSPLHF.

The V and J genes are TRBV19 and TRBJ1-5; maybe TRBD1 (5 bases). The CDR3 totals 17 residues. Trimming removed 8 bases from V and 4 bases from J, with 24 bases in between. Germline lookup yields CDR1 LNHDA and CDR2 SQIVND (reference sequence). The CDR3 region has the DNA TGTGCCAGTTTGTCCGGCAGCTCGGGACGCAGAAATCAGCCCCAGCATTTT. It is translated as CASLSGSSGRRNQPQHF.